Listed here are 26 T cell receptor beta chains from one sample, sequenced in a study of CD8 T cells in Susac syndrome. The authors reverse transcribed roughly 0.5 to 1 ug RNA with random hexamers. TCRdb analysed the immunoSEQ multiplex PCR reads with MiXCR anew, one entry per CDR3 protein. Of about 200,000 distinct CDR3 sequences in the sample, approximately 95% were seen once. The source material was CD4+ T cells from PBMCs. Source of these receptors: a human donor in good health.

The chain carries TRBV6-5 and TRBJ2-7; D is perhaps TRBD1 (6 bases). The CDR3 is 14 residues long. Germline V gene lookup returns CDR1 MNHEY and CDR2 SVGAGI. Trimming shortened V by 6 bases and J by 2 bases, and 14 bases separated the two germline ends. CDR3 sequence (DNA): TGTGCCAGCAGACGAGCAGGGGCTACCTACGAGCAGTACGTC. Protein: CASRRAGATYEQYV.

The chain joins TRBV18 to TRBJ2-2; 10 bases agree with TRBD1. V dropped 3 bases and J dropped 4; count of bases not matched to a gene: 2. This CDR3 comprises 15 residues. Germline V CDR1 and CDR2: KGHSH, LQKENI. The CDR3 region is CASSPGQGRTGELFF. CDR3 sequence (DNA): TGTGCCAGCTCACCGGGACAGGGGCGCACCGGGGAGCTGTTTTTT.

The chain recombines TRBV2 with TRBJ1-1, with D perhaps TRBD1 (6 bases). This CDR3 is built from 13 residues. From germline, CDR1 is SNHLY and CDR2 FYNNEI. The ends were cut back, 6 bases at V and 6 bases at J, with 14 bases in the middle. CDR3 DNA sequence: TGTGCCAGCAGACCTCAGGGACACTCTGAAGCTTTCTTT. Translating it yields CASRPQGHSEAFF. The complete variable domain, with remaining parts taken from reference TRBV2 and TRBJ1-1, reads EPEVTQTPSHQVTQMGQEVILRCVPISNHLYFYWYRQILGQKVEFLVSFYNNEISEKSEIFDDQFSVERPDGSNFTLKIRSTKLEDSAMYFCASRPQGHSEAFFGQGTRLTVV.

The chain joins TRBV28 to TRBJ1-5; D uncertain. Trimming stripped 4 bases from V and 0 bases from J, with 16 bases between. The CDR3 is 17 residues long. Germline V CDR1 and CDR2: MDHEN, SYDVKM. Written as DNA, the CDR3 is TGTGCCAGCAGTTCCCGCCCCACGCGAGTTAGCAATCAGCCCCAGCATTTT. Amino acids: CASSSRPTRVSNQPQHF.

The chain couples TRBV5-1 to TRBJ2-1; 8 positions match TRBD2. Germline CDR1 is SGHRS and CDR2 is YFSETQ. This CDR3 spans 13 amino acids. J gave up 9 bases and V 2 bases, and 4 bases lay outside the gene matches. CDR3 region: CASSFHSGVEQFF. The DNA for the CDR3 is TGCGCCAGCAGCTTCCATAGCGGGGTTGAGCAGTTCTTC.

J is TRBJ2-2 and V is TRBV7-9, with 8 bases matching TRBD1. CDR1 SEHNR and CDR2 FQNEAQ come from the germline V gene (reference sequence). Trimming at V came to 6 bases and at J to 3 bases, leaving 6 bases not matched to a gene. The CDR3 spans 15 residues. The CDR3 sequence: CASRDRGQDTGELFF. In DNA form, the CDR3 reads TGTGCCAGCAGAGACAGGGGCCAGGACACCGGGGAGCTGTTTTTT.

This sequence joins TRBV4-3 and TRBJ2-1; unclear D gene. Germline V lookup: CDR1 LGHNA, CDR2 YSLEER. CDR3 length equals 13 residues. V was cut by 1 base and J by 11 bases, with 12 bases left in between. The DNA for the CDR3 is TGCGCCAGCAGCCAAGGCGGTGGGGAAAAGCAGTTCTTC. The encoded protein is CASSQGGGEKQFF.

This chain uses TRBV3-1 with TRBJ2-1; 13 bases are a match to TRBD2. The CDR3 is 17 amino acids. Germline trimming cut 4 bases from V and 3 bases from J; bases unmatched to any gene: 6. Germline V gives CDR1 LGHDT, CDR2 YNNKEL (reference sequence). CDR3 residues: CASSRQLAGGLYNEQFF. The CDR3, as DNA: TGTGCCAGCAGCCGTCAACTAGCGGGGGGGCTCTACAATGAGCAGTTCTTC.

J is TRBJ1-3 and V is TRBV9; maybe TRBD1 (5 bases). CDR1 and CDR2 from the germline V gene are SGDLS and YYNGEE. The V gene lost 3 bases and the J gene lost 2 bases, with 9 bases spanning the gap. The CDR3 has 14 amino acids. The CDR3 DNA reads TGTGCCAGCAGCGCAGAAGGGGCTGGAAACACCATATATTTT. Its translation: CASSAEGAGNTIYF. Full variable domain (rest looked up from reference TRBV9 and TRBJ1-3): DSGVTQTPKHLITATGQRVTLRCSPRSGDLSVYWYQQSLDQGLQFLIQYYNGEERAKGNILERFSAQQFPDLHSELNLSSLELGDSALYFCASSAEGAGNTIYFGEGSWLTVV.

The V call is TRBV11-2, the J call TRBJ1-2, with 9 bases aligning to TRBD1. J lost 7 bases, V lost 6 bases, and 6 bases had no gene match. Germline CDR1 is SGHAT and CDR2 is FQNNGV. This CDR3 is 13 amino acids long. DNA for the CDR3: TGTGCCAGCAGTGGACAGGGGTTTACTGGCTACACCTTC. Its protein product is CASSGQGFTGYTF.

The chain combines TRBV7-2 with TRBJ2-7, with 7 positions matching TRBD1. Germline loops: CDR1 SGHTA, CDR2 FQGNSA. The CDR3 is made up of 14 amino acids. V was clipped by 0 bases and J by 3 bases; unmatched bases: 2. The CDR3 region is CASSLAGTDYEQYF. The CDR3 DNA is TGTGCCAGCAGCTTAGCCGGGACAGACTACGAGCAGTACTTC.

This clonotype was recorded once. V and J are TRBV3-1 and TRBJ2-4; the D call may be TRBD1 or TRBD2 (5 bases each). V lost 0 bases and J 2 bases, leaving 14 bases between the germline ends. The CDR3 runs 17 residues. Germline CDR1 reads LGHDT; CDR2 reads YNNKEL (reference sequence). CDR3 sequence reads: CASSQDLSGASKNIQYF. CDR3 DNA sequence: TGTGCCAGCAGCCAAGATCTTTCCGGGGCCTCCAAAAACATTCAGTACTTC.

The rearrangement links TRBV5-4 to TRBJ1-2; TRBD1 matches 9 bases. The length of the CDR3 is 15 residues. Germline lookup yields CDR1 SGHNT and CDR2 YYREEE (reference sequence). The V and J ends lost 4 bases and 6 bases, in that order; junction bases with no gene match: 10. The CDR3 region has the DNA TGTGCCAGCAGCGCGGACAGGGGATCGGTCGATGGCTACACCTTC. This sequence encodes CASSADRGSVDGYTF.

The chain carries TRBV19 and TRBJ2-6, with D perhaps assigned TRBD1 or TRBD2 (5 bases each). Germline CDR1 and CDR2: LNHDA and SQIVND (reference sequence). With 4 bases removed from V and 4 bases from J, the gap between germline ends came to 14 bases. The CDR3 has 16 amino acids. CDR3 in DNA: TGTGCCAGTAGTACCCGGACCGGGACCGGGGCCAACGTCCTGACTTTC. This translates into CASSTRTGTGANVLTF.

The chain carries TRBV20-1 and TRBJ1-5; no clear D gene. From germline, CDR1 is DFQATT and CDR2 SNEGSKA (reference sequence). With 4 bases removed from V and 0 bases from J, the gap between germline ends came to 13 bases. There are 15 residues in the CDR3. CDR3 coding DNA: TGCAGTGCTAAGGAAGGGTGGTATAGCAATCAGCCCCAGCATTTT. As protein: CSAKEGWYSNQPQHF.

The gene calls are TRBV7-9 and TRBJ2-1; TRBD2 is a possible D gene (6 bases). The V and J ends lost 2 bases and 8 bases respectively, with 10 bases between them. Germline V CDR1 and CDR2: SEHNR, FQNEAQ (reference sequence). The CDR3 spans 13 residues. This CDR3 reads CASSLPWGDEQFF. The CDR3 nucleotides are TGTGCCAGCAGCTTACCGTGGGGGGATGAGCAGTTCTTC. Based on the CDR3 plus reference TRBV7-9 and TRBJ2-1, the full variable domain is DTGVSQNPRHKITKRGQNVTFRCDPISEHNRLYWYRQTLGQGPEFLTYFQNEAQLEKSRLLSDRFSAERPKGSFSTLEIQRTEQGDSAMYLCASSLPWGDEQFFGPGTRLTVL.

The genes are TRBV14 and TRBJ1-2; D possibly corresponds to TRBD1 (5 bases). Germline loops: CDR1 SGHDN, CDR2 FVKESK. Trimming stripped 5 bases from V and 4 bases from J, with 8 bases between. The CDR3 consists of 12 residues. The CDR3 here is CASSRGGYGYTF. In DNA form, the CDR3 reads TGTGCCAGCAGCAGGGGTGGCTATGGCTACACCTTC.

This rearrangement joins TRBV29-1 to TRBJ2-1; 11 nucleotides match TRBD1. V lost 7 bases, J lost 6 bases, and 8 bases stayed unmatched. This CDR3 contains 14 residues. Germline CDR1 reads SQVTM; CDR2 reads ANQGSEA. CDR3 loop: CSGVPGTGGNEQFF. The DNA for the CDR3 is TGCAGCGGCGTGCCCGGGACAGGGGGCAATGAGCAGTTCTTC.

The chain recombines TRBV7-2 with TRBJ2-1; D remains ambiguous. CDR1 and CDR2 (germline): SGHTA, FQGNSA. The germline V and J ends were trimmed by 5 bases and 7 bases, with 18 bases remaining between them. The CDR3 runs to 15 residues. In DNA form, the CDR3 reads TGTGCCAGCAGCGCTTATCCGGGCGACGTTAATGAGCAGTTCTTC. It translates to CASSAYPGDVNEQFF.

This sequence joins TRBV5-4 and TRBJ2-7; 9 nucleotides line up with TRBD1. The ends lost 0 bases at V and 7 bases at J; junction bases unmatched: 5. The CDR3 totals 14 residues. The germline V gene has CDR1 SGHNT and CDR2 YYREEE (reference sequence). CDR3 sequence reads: CASSLDRGPREQYF. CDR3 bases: TGTGCCAGCAGCTTGGACAGGGGGCCGCGGGAGCAGTACTTC.

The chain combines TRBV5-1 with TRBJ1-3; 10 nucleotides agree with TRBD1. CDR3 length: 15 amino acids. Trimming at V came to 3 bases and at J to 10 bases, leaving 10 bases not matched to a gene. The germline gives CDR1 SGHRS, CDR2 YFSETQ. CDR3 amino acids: CASSSRDRGWRTIYF. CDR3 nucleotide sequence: TGCGCCAGCAGCTCCCGGGACAGGGGCTGGAGGACCATATATTTT.

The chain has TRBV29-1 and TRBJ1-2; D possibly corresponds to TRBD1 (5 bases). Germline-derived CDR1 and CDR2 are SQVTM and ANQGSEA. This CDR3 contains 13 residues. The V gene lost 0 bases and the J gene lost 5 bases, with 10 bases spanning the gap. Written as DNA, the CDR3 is TGCAGCGTTGAAGATTCAGGGTATTATGGCTACACCTTC. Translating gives CSVEDSGYYGYTF.

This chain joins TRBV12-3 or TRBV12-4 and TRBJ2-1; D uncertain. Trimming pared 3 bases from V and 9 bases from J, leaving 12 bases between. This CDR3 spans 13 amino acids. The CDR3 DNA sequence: TGTGCCAGCAGTTTGAAGGGTGGTGGTGAGCAGTTCTTC. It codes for CASSLKGGGEQFF.

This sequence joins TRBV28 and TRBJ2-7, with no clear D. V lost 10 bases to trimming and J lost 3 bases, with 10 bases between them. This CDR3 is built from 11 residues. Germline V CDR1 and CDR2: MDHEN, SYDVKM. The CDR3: CATTAFYEQYF. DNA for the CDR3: TGTGCCACCACGGCCTTCTACGAGCAGTACTTC.

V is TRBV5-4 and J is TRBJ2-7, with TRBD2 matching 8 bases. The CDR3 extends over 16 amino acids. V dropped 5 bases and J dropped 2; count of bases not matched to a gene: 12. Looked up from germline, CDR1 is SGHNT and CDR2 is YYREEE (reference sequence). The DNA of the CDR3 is TGTGCCAGCAGTCGGGGGGGCGCGGGGGGCCCCTACGAGCAGTACTTC. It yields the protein CASSRGGAGGPYEQYF. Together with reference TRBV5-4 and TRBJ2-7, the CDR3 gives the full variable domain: ETGVTQSPTHLIKTRGQQVTLRCSSQSGHNTVSWYQQALGQGPQFIFQYYREEENGRGNFPPRFSGLQFPNYSSELNVNALELDDSALYLCASSRGGAGGPYEQYFGPGTRLTVT.

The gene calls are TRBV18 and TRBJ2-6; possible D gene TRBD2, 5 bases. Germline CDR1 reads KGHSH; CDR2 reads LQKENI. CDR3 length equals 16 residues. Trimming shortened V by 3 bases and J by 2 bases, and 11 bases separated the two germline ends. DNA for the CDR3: TGTGCCAGCTCACCGAGGACTGGGCCTGGGGCCAACGTCCTGACTTTC. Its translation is CASSPRTGPGANVLTF.